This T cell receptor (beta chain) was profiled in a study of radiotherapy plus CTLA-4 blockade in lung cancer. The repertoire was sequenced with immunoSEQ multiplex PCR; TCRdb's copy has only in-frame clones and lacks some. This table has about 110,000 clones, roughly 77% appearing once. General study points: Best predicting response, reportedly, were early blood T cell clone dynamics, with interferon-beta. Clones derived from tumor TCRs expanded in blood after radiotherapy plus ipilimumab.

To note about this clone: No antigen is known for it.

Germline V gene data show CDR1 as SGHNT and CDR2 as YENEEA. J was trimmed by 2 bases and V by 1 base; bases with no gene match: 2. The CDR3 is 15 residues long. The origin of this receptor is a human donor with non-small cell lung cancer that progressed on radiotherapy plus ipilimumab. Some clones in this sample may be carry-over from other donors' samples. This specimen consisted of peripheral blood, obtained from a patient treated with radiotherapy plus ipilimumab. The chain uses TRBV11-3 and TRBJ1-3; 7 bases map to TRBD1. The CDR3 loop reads CASSLGGTAGNTIYF. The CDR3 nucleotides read TGTGCCAGCAGCTTAGGTGGGACAGCTGGAAACACCATATATTTT.